This TCR beta chain was recorded in a study of CD8 T cells in ankylosing spondylitis. This clonotype was observed many times. Trimming removed 4 bases at V and 7 bases at J, with 8 bases between. The CDR3 is made up of 12 amino acids. Each CDR3 protein is one row after TCRdb ran MiXCR on the 5' RACE reads. The sample records roughly 230,000 distinct CDR3 sequences, under 12% being singletons. The specimen sequenced was blood, either unsorted or a sorted T cell fraction (not recorded which). V gene TRBV12-3 or TRBV12-4 combines with J gene TRBJ1-5, with D uncertain. This clonotype originated in a male donor with ankylosing spondylitis or in good health (not recorded which). This CDR3 is CASSYLPQPQHF. Here the CDR3 DNA reads TGTGCCAGCAGTTATCTGCCCCAGCCCCAGCATTTT.